The T cell receptor beta chain described here comes from a study of molecular identifiers for immune sequencing clone quantification. Each CDR3 protein gets one entry after TCRdb re-called the PCR reads with MiXCR. The repertoire consists of over 550,000 distinct CDR3 sequences, with 25% occurring once and the leading ten covering 0.78%. Germline CDR1 DFQATT, CDR2 SNEGSKA (reference sequence). V shed 4 bases, J shed 1 base, and the junction held 10 bases outside the gene matches. This CDR3 comprises 15 residues. This clonotype was obtained from a human donor in good health. Some libraries in this study had Jurkat cell RNA spiked in. Sequencing input: naive CD8+ T cells from blood, with Jurkat cell RNA spiked in. Subset in this sample: FACS-sorted CD8+CD4-CCR7+CD45RA+ naive T cells. The V call is TRBV20-1, the J call TRBJ2-7; 7 bases are a match to TRBD1. CDR3 DNA sequence: TGCAGTGCTACAAGTGACAGGGACATTTCCTACGAGCAGTACTTC. It is translated as CSATSDRDISYEQYF.